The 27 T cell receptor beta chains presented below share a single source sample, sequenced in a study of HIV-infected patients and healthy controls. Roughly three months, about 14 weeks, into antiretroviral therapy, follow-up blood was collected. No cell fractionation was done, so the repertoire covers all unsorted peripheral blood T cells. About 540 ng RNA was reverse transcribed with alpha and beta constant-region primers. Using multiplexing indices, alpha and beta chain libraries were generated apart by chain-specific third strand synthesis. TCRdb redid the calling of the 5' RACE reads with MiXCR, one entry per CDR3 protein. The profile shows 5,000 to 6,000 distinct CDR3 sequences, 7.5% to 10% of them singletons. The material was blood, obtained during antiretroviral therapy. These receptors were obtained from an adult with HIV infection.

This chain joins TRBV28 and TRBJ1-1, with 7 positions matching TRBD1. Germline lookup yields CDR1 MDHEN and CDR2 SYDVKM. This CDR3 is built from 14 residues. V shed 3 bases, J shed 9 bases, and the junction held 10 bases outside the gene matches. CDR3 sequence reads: CASSFPPGTAKAFF. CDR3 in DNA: TGTGCCAGCAGTTTTCCCCCTGGGACAGCAAAAGCTTTCTTT.

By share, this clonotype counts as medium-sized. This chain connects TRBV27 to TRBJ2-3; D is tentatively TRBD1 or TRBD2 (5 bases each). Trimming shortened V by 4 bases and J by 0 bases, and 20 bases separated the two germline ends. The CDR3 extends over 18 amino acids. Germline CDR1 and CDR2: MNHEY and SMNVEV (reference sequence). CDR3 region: CASSSWTRWGHSTDTQYF. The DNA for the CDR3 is TGTGCCAGCAGTTCCTGGACTCGGTGGGGCCATAGCACAGATACGCAGTATTTT.

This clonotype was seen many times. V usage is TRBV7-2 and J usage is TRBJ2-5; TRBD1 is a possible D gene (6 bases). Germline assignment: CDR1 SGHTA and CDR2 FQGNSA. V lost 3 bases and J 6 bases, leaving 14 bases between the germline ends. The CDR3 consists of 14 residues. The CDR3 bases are TGTGCCAGCAGCTTGGACAGACAAACGAAGACCCAGTACTTC. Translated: CASSLDRQTKTQYF.

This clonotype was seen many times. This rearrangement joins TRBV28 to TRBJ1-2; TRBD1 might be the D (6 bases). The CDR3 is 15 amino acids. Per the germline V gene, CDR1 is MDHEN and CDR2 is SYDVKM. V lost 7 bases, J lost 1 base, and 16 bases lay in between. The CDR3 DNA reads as TGTGCCAGCACCCTGAGTTCAGGGGTTAACTATGGCTACACCTTC. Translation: CASTLSSGVNYGYTF.

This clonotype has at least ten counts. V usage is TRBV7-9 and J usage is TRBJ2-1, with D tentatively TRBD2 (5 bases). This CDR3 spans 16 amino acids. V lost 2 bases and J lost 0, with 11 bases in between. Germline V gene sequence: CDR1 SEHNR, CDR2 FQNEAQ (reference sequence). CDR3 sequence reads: CASSLWSGSSYNEQFF. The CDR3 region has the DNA TGTGCCAGCAGCTTATGGAGTGGGAGCTCCTACAATGAGCAGTTCTTC.

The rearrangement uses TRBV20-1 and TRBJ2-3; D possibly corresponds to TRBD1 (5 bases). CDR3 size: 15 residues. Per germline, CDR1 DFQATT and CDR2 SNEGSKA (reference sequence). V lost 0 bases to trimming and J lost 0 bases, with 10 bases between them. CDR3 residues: CSARDWGGSTDTQYF. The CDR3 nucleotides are TGCAGTGCTAGAGATTGGGGCGGCAGCACAGATACGCAGTATTTT.

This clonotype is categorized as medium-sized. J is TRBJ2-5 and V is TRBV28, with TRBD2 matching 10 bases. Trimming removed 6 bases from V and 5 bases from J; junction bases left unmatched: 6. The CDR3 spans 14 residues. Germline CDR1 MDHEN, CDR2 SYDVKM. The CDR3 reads CASSLAGVVETQYF. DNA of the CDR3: TGTGCCAGCAGCCTAGCGGGAGTGGTGGAGACCCAGTACTTC. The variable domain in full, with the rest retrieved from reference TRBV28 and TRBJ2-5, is DVKVTQSSRYLVKRTGEKVFLECVQDMDHENMFWYRQDPGLGLRLIYFSYDVKMKEKGDIPEGYSVSREKKERFSLILESASTNQTSMYLCASSLAGVVETQYFGPGTRLLVL.

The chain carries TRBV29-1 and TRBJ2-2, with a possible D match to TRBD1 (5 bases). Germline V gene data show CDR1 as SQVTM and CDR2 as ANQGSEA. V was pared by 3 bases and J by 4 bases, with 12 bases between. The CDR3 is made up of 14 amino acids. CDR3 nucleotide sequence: TGCAGCGTTGAGGGTGGGGCATTCACCGGGGAGCTGTTTTTT. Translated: CSVEGGAFTGELFF.

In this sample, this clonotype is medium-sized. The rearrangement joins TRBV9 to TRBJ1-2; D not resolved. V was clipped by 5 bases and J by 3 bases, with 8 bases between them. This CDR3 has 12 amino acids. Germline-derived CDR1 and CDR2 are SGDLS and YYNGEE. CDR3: CASSKDYYGYTF. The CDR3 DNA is TGTGCCAGCAGTAAAGATTACTATGGCTACACCTTC.

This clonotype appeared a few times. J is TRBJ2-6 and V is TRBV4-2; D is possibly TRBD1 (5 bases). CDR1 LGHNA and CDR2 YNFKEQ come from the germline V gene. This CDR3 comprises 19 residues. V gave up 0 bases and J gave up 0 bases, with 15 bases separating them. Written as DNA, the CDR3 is TGTGCCAGCAGCCAAGAAGTAACAGGTTCTTCCTCTGGGGCCAACGTCCTGACTTTC. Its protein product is CASSQEVTGSSSGANVLTF.

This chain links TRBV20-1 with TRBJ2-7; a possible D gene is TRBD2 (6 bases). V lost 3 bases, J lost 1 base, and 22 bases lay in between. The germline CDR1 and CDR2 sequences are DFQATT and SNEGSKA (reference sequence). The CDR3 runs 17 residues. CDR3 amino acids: CSARGYEEGITSYEQYF. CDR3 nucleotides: TGCAGTGCTAGGGGGTATGAGGAGGGTATCACGTCCTACGAGCAGTACTTC.

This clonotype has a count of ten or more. CDR3 sequence reads: CSAAFKNEQFF. The CDR3 bases are TGCAGTGCCGCTTTTAAAAATGAGCAGTTCTTC. J is TRBJ2-1 and V is TRBV20-1; D uncertain. Trimming removed 6 bases from V and 7 bases from J, with 10 bases in between. The germline gives CDR1 DFQATT, CDR2 SNEGSKA (reference sequence). The CDR3 spans 11 residues.

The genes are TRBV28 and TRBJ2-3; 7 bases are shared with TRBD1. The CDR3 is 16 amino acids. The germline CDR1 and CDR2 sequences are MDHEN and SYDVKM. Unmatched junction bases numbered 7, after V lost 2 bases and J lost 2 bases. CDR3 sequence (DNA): TGTGCCAGCAGTTTAAGTCTTCAGGGGGTCACAGATACGCAGTATTTT. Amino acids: CASSLSLQGVTDTQYF. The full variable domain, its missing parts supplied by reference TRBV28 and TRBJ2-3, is DVKVTQSSRYLVKRTGEKVFLECVQDMDHENMFWYRQDPGLGLRLIYFSYDVKMKEKGDIPEGYSVSREKKERFSLILESASTNQTSMYLCASSLSLQGVTDTQYFGPGTRLTVL.

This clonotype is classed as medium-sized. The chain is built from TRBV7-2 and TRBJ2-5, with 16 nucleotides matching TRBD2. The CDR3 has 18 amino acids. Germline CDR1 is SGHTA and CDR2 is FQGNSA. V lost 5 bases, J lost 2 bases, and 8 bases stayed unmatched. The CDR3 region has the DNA TGTGCCAGCAGCCCAGGGACTAGCGGGAGGGTTGTTCAAGAGACCCAGTACTTC. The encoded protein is CASSPGTSGRVVQETQYF.

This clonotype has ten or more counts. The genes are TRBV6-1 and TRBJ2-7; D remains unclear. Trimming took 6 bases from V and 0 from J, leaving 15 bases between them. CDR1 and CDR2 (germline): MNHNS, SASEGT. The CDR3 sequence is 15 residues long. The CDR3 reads CASRRTGTSSYEQYF. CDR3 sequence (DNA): TGTGCCAGCAGGCGGACGGGCACCAGCTCCTACGAGCAGTACTTC.

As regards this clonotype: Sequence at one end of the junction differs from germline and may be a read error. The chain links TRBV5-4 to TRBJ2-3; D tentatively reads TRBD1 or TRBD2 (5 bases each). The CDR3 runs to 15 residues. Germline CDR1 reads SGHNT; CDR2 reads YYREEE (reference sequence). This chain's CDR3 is CTSRPGSGYTDTQYF. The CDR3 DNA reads TGTACCAGCAGGCCGGGGTCAGGGTACACAGATACGCAGTATTTT. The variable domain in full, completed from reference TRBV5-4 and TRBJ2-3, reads ETGVTQSPTHLIKTRGQQVTLRCSSQSGHNTVSWYQQALGQGPQFIFQYYREEENGRGNFPPRFSGLQFPNYSSELNVNALELDDSALYLCTSRPGSGYTDTQYFGPGTRLTVL.

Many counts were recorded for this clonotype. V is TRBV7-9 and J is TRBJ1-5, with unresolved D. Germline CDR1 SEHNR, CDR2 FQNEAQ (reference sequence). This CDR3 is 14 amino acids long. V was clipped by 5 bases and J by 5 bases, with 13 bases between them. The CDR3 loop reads CASSPLDGDQPQHF. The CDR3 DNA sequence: TGTGCCAGCAGCCCACTGGACGGCGATCAGCCCCAGCATTTT. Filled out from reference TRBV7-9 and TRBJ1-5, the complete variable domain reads DTGVSQNPRHKITKRGQNVTFRCDPISEHNRLYWYRQTLGQGPEFLTYFQNEAQLEKSRLLSDRFSAERPKGSFSTLEIQRTEQGDSAMYLCASSPLDGDQPQHFGDGTRLSIL.

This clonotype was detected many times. The CDR3 loop reads CASRGTGIGQPQHF. In DNA, the CDR3 is TGTGCCAGCAGGGGTACAGGGATCGGGCAGCCCCAGCATTTT. The chain has TRBV6-5 and TRBJ1-5; tentative D call: TRBD1 (6 bases). V was cut by 6 bases and J by 7 bases, with 16 bases left in between. In germline, CDR1 is MNHEY, CDR2 SVGAGI. The CDR3 runs 14 residues.

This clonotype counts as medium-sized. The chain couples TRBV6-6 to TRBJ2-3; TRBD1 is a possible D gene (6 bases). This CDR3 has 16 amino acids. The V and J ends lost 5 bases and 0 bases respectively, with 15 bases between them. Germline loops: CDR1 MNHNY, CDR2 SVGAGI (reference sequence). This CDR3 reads CASSRLTGLSTDTQYF. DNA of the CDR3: TGTGCCAGCAGTCGACTAACAGGGTTAAGCACAGATACGCAGTATTTT.

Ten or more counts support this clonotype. This CDR3 reads CATSDLFFSGYTF. The CDR3 DNA sequence: TGTGCCACCAGTGATTTGTTTTTTTCCGGCTACACCTTC. The J gene is TRBJ1-2, the V gene TRBV24-1; D is undetermined. The CDR3 runs to 13 residues. Germline V gives CDR1 KGHDR, CDR2 SFDVKD. The V gene lost 0 bases and the J gene lost 8 bases, with 9 bases spanning the gap.

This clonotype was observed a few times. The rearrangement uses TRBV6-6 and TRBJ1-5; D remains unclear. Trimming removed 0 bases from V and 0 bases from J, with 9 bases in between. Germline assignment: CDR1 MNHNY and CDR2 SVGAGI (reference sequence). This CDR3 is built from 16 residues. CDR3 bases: TGTGCCAGCAGTTACTCGATGGCAGATAGCAATCAGCCCCAGCATTTT. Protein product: CASSYSMADSNQPQHF.

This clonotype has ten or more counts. CDR3 amino acids: CASLVPGKQETQYF. In DNA, the CDR3 is TGCGCCAGCTTGGTTCCAGGGAAACAAGAGACCCAGTACTTC. The gene calls are TRBV5-1 and TRBJ2-5; D is possibly TRBD1 (5 bases). The CDR3 runs to 14 residues. Per germline, CDR1 SGHRS and CDR2 YFSETQ. Trimming stripped 7 bases from V and 2 bases from J, with 15 bases between.

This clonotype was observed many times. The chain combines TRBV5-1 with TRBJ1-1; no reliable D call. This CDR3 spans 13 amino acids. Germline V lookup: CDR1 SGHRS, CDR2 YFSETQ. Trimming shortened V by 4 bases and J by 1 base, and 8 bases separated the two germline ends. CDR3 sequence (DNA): TGCGCCAGCAGCATAGAGGGGAACACTGAAGCTTTCTTT. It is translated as CASSIEGNTEAFF.

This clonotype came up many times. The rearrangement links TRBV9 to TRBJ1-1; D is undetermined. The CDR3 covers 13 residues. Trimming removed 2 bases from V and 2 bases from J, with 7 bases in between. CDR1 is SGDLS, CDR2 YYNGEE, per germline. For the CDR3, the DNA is TGTGCCAGCAGCGTGACGCCCAACACTGAAGCTTTCTTT. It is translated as CASSVTPNTEAFF.

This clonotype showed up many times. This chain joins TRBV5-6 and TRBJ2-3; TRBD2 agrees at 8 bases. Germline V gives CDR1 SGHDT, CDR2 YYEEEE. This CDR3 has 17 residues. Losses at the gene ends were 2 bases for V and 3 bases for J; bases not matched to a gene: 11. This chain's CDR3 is CASSFPPLADGTDTQYF. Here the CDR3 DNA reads TGTGCCAGCAGCTTCCCTCCACTAGCGGACGGAACAGATACGCAGTATTTT.

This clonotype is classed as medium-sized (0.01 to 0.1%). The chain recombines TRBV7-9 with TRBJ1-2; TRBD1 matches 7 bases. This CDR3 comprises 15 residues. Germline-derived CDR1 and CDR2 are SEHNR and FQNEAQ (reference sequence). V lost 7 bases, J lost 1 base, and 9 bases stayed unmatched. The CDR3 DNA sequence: TGTGCCAGCACCAGAGGACAGGCGATTAACTATGGCTACACCTTC. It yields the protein CASTRGQAINYGYTF.

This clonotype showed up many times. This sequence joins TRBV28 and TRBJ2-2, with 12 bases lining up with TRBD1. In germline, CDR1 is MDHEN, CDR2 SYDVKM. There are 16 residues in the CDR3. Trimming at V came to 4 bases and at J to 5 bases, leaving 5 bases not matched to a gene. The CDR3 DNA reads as TGTGCCAGCAGTTCGCCGGGACAGGGGGCTACCGGGGAGCTGTTTTTT. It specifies CASSSPGQGATGELFF.